This TCR beta chain was recorded in a study of blood T cell repertoires in COVID-19. At the level of the study: Samples representing acute and convalescent COVID-19 were sourced from the United States, Italy and Spain. In each case, the material was cDNA or gDNA derived from T cells, B-cell-depleted T cells, or PBMCs.

Original processing methods: Estimation of nucleated cell counts was performed using reference gene primer amplification. The repertoire was sequenced with immunoSEQ multiplex PCR; TCRdb's copy has only in-frame clones and lacks some. V, J and clone size are those of that table, while D and trimming were read from the DNA. In the table there are about 44,000 clones, roughly 87% of which are singletons. The clonotype originates from a woman of 80 years or more in a cohort sampled during active or convalescent COVID-19. The sequencing sample was made of peripheral blood.

The CDR3 region is CASSSGRRETQYF. The DNA for the CDR3 is TGCGCCAGCAGTAGCGGGAGACGGGAGACCCAGTACTTC. This chain uses TRBV10-1 with TRBJ2-5, with 8 bases aligning to TRBD2. Germline trimming cut 5 bases from V and 5 bases from J; bases unmatched to any gene: 4. Germline V gives CDR1 WNHNN, CDR2 SYGVQD (reference sequence). CDR3 size: 13 residues.